Each of the 3 T cell receptor beta chains below was sequenced from the same sample in a study of CD8+ T cells in alopecia areata. As the sequencing template, cDNA was produced by extracting RNA and reverse transcribing it. The repertoire was sequenced with immunoSEQ multiplex PCR; TCRdb's copy has only in-frame clones and lacks some. The data contain fewer than 150,000 clones, 55% to 80% of them singletons. The specimen sequenced was CD4+ T cells sorted from blood. The receptors were gathered from a human donor in good health.

This clone has just a few counts. The chain employs TRBV2 and TRBJ1-2; TRBD1 might be the D (5 bases). Germline CDR1 and CDR2: SNHLY and FYNNEI. CDR3 length: 13 residues. V lost 3 bases and J lost 3, with 8 bases in between. The CDR3 DNA reads TGTGCCAGCAGTGACAGGGAAGACTATGGCTACACCTTC. This gives the protein CASSDREDYGYTF.

The rearrangement links TRBV5-4 to TRBJ1-6; 10 bases match TRBD1. V shed 5 bases and J 10 bases; nucleotides not matched to a gene: 6. This CDR3 is 14 amino acids long. Germline V gene sequence: CDR1 SGHNT, CDR2 YYREEE (reference sequence). This chain's CDR3 is CASRTGQGNSPLHF. The CDR3 region has the DNA TGTGCCAGCAGAACGGGACAGGGGAACTCACCCCTCCACTTT.

The V gene is TRBV11-2, the J gene TRBJ2-1, with TRBD2 identical over 7 bases. This CDR3 contains 16 residues. Germline CDR1 and CDR2: SGHAT and FQNNGV. The trim removed 0 bases at V and 6 bases at J, leaving 8 bases unmatched. CDR3 region: CASSLDPSGEVNEQFF. The CDR3 region has the DNA TGTGCCAGCAGCTTAGATCCCAGCGGGGAGGTCAATGAGCAGTTCTTC. Full variable domain (rest looked up from reference TRBV11-2 and TRBJ2-1): EAGVAQSPRYKIIEKRQSVAFWCNPISGHATLYWYQQILGQGPKLLIQFQNNGVVDDSQLPKDRFSAERLKGVDSTLKIQPAKLEDSAVYLCASSLDPSGEVNEQFFGPGTRLTVL.